Listed below are T cell receptor beta chains from one sample, sequenced in a study of early T cells in non-severe SARS-CoV-2 infection. Via MiXCR, TCRdb re-called the 5' RACE reads, giving one row per CDR3 protein. The sample holds 65,000 to 75,000 distinct CDR3 sequences; around a tenth are singletons and the top ten take roughly 3.8%. The sample consisted of whole blood. These receptors were collected from an adult who was a healthcare worker with PCR-confirmed SARS-CoV-2 infection or an uninfected control (not recorded which). The CDR3 runs from the conserved cysteine through the conserved F or W. The D gene is left open where the match is weak. Clone size is stated in some rows and not others, as once, few, many or a class when expanded.

D gene	J gene	V gene	clone size	CDR3 DNA	CDR3 protein
TRBD1	TRBJ1-6	TRBV7-9	few	TGTGCCAGCAGCTTCGGGACAGATAATTCACCCCTCCACTTT	CASSFGTDNSPLHF
TRBD1	TRBJ2-2	TRBV27	many	TGTGCCAGCAGCGCGACAGGGGGCTACACCGGGGAGCTGTTTTTT	CASSATGGYTGELFF
TRBD1	TRBJ1-1	TRBV7-9	NA	TGTGCCAGCAGCCAAACGAACAGGGGACATGAAGCTTTCTTT	CASSQTNRGHEAFF
NA	TRBJ2-1	TRBV20-1	few	TGCAGTGCTAGAGTGTCTCTACACTACAATGAGCAGTTCTTC	CSARVSLHYNEQFF
TRBD2	TRBJ2-7	TRBV6-1	NA	TGTGCCAGCAGTAGCTCGGCTAGCGGGAAGACCTACGAGCAGTACTTC	CASSSSASGKTYEQYF
TRBD1	TRBJ1-2	TRBV20-1	few	TGCAGTGCTTTCGGACAGGGACAAAATGTAGGCTACACCTTC	CSAFGQGQNVGYTF
NA	TRBJ2-5	TRBV11-2	NA	TGTGCCAGCAGCTTCGGCTACGAGACCCAGTACTTC	CASSFGYETQYF
NA	TRBJ2-7	TRBV18	NA	TGTGCCAGCTCACTCACAGACGAGCAGTACTTC	CASSLTDEQYF
NA	TRBJ2-3	TRBV12-3/TRBV12-4	many	TGTGCCAGCAGTGATGGGGGCGGCCTTACAGATACGCAGTATTTT	CASSDGGGLTDTQYF
NA	TRBJ1-3	TRBV14	many	TGTGCCAGCAGCCAACGGGCGTACTCTGGAAACACCATATATTTT	CASSQRAYSGNTIYF
NA	TRBJ2-7	TRBV5-1	NA	TGCGCCAGCAGCTTGACGGAAGCCTACGAGCAGTACTTC	CASSLTEAYEQYF
NA	TRBJ2-1	TRBV7-2	many	TGTGCCAGCAGCCGGTACACGGACAATGAGCAGTTCTTC	CASSRYTDNEQFF
NA	TRBJ2-1	TRBV7-9	many	TGTGCCAGCAGCCCCCCCGGCAGGGGGGGTGGCAATGAGCAGTTCTTC	CASSPPGRGGGNEQFF
TRBD2	TRBJ2-3	TRBV9	few	TGTGCCAGCAGCTCGTCAGCGGGGGGGCCTGATACGCAGTATTTT	CASSSSAGGPDTQYF